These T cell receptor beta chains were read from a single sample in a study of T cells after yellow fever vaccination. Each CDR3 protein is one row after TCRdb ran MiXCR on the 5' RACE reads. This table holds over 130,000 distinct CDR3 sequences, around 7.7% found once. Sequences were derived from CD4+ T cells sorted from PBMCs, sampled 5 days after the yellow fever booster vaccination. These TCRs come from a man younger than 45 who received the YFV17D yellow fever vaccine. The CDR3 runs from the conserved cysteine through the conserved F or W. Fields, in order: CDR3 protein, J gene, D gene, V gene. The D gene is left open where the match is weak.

CASSPGHIYEQYF,TRBJ2-7,NA,TRBV14
CASSQTYMDEQFF,TRBJ2-1,NA,TRBV7-2
CASSSTGGTYNEQFF,TRBJ2-1,TRBD1,TRBV12-3/TRBV12-4
CASSFGGMNTGELFF,TRBJ2-2,NA,TRBV5-1
CATSDRTSGQETQYF,TRBJ2-5,TRBD2,TRBV24-1
CASSLLAGEAGELFF,TRBJ2-2,TRBD2,TRBV11-2
CASCPGLAGTGELFF,TRBJ2-2,TRBD2,TRBV12-3/TRBV12-4
CSARSQAGNTIYF,TRBJ1-3,NA,TRBV20-1
CASSSRQITDTQYF,TRBJ2-3,NA,TRBV7-2
CATSDRVRGGVETQYF,TRBJ2-5,NA,TRBV24-1
CASSRRVPRLAGPYEQYF,TRBJ2-7,TRBD2,TRBV11-2
CSARGAGAGYNSPLHF,TRBJ1-6,NA,TRBV20-1
CASSLSRTGQGEQYF,TRBJ2-7,TRBD1,TRBV7-9
CSAHSVGADRGNDNEQFF,TRBJ2-1,TRBD1,TRBV20-1
CGSSKGGVNQPQHF,TRBJ1-5,NA,TRBV6-2/TRBV6-3
CASSRGGSYNEQFF,TRBJ2-1,NA,TRBV5-1
CSARVSGLTGELFF,TRBJ2-2,TRBD2,TRBV20-1
CSAREAGANYGYTF,TRBJ1-2,NA,TRBV20-1
CASSPWTGITTDTQYF,TRBJ2-3,TRBD1,TRBV7-2
CAISGHRDRSYEQYF,TRBJ2-7,NA,TRBV10-3
CASSLTGGYLVPQHF,TRBJ1-5,NA,TRBV7-2
CASSFGSGGNSPLHF,TRBJ1-6,TRBD1,TRBV28
CASSFSAKRDTGELFF,TRBJ2-2,NA,TRBV5-6
CSANRGIEQYF,TRBJ2-7,TRBD1,TRBV20-1
CSAPISGRDNEQFF,TRBJ2-1,TRBD2,TRBV20-1
CASSPQGWDTEAFF,TRBJ1-1,NA,TRBV12-3/TRBV12-4
CASSSAIEGYEQYF,TRBJ2-7,NA,TRBV7-8
CSARAQVAGGREQYF,TRBJ2-7,TRBD2,TRBV20-1
CASGLAGLNNEQFF,TRBJ2-1,TRBD2,TRBV12-3/TRBV12-4
CASSLTGLGETQYF,TRBJ2-5,NA,TRBV7-8
CASTLPGVRNIQYF,TRBJ2-4,NA,TRBV12-3/TRBV12-4
CSASKGGSIFFSNQPQHF,TRBJ1-5,NA,TRBV20-1
CASSLGAGKGTEQYF,TRBJ2-7,TRBD2,TRBV5-1
CASSLDGRGNEQFF,TRBJ2-1,NA,TRBV7-3
CASSLASSLQPQHF,TRBJ1-5,NA,TRBV7-2
CASSIVVGLTYEQYF,TRBJ2-7,NA,TRBV19